The clone carrying this T cell receptor beta chain was observed a handful of times. Its matching antigen is unknown. The PCR had 60 Vbeta and 13 Jbeta primers. The table came from immunoSEQ multiplex PCR; TCRdb's copy has only in-frame clones and leaves some out. The table lists roughly 120,000 clones, around 76% of them singletons. These data come from a study of cytomegalovirus exposure and HLA in healthy donors. The germline CDR1 and CDR2 sequences are MNHNS and SASEGT. The V segment lost 8 bases and the J segment 8 bases; nucleotides outside the gene matches: 9. The CDR3 covers 14 residues. Study-level results: According to an earlier analysis, most TCR beta V segments yielded productive rearrangements about 87% or about 30% of the time. Presence/absence analyses rested on an assumption that sequencing depth was roughly uniform across donors.

The TCR was taken from a woman in her fifties or sixties in good health and CMV-seropositive. The sample comprised PBMCs. V gene TRBV6-1 combines with J gene TRBJ1-4; 9 bases fit TRBD1. CDR3 sequence (DNA): TGTGCCAGCTCCGGGGGACAGGGACAAGAAAAACTGTTTTTT. Its translation: CASSGGQGQEKLFF.